The T cell receptor (beta chain) described here comes from a study of blood T cell repertoires in COVID-19. Study summary: Italy, Spain and the United States were the sources of the convalescent and acute COVID-19 samples. T cells, B-cell-depleted T cells, or PBMCs supplied cDNA or gDNA.

Per the authors' pipeline: Amplification of reference gene primers was used by the study to estimate nucleated cell counts. Measured with immunoSEQ multiplex PCR; TCRdb has only the in-frame clones, and not every one. That table supplies the V and J calls and clone size; D and trimming were determined from the DNA. The data show about 160,000 clones, around 83% seen once. This CDR3 is built from 14 residues. Germline V gene data show CDR1 as PRHDT and CDR2 as FYEKMQ (reference sequence). Trimming cost V 6 bases and J 1 base, with 12 bases left between them. The V gene is TRBV13, the J gene TRBJ1-1; possible D gene TRBD1, 5 bases. The sample comprised peripheral blood. The TCR comes from a man aged 40-55 years with acute or convalescent COVID-19. The CDR3 reads CASSFPGKNTEAFF. CDR3 bases: TGTGCCAGCAGTTTCCCAGGGAAGAACACTGAAGCTTTCTTT.